Here is one TCR beta chain with its context. What it binds is not known. The entry originates in a study of T cell responses to AZD1222 COVID-19 vaccine. General study results and limits: Baseline serostatus was positive in only five to seven AZD1222 recipients.

The CDR3 spans 14 residues. V gave up 5 bases and J gave up 6 bases, with 16 bases separating them. Per germline, CDR1 SGHTA and CDR2 FQGTGA. Method: immunoSEQ multiplex PCR; TCRdb's copy keeps in-frame clones and lacks some. The sample has about 140,000 clones, 85% to 95% seen once. The sample here was peripheral blood, taken on day 0 of MenACWY control vaccination. This sequence joins TRBV7-3 and TRBJ1-1; possible D gene TRBD1, 6 bases. This clonotype was obtained from an adult in good health. Written as DNA, the CDR3 is TGTGCCAGCAGCAGGGGACACGGAGTAGCTGAAGCTTTCTTT. Translating gives CASSRGHGVAEAFF. Full variable domain (rest looked up from reference TRBV7-3 and TRBJ1-1): GAGVSQTPSNKVTEKGKYVELRCDPISGHTALYWYRQSLGQGPEFLIYFQGTGAADDSGLPNDRFFAVRPEGSVSTLKIQRTERGDSAVYLCASSRGHGVAEAFFGQGTRLTVV.